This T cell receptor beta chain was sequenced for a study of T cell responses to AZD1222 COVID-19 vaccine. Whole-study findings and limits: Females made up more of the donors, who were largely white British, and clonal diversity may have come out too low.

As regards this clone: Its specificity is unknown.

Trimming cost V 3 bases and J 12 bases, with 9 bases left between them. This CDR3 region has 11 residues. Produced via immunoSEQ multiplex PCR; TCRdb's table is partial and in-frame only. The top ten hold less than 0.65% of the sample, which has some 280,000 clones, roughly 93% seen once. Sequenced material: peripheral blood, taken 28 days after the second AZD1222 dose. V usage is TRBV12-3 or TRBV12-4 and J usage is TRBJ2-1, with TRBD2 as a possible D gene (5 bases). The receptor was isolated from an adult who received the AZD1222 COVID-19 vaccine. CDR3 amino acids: CASSFPGSQFF. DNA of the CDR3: TGTGCCAGCAGTTTCCCGGGATCGCAGTTCTTC.